The T cell receptor beta chain under discussion was sequenced for a study of T cells in tuberculosis. TCR-alpha and TCR-beta chains were sequenced unpaired. Generated by immunoSEQ multiplex PCR, the TCRdb table keeps only in-frame clones and is missing some. Of 80,000 to 90,000 clones detected, roughly 93% appear once; the ten largest clones hold approximately 2%. Sorting used thawed, overnight-rested PBMC stained with anti-CD3, a viability dye and GMM-loaded CD1B tetramer. CD1B tetramers were loaded with Rhodococcus equi-derived C32 glucose monomycolate. Before cryopreservation, the sorted PBMC lost their CD14-expressing monocytes. Tetramer-negative cells, about 97,000 per donor, were also sorted. In germline, CDR1 is SGHNT, CDR2 YYREEE (reference sequence). V lost 4 bases and J lost 2, with 10 bases in between. The CDR3 contains 13 residues.

The source is an adult woman with latent tuberculosis. V and J are TRBV5-4 and TRBJ2-7; unclear D gene. Source material: CD1b-GMM tetramer-negative cells sorted from PBMCs. The CDR3 protein is CASSQARTYEQYF. As DNA, the CDR3 is TGTGCCAGCAGCCAAGCCCGCACCTACGAGCAGTACTTC.